Below, 12 T cell receptor beta chains from the same sample are listed, as sequenced in a study of blood T cell dynamics during melanoma immunotherapy. Time point described: pre-treatment baseline. Some clones are missing from TCRdb's copy, which holds only in-frame ones; the method was immunoSEQ multiplex PCR. The sample has around 12,000 clones, around 85% seen once. The input for sequencing was blood, taken from a patient treated with checkpoint blockade. The source of these receptors is a human donor with melanoma.

In this sample, this clone turned up once. This chain uses TRBV5-4 with TRBJ2-5; 10 bases match TRBD2. Germline loops: CDR1 SGHNT, CDR2 YYREEE (reference sequence). CDR3 length: 15 residues. The V and J ends lost 0 bases and 5 bases, in that order; junction bases with no gene match: 4. The CDR3 DNA reads as TGTGCCAGCAGCTTGGCTAGCGGGGGATGGGAGACCCAGTACTTC. It specifies CASSLASGGWETQYF.

The chain joins TRBV9 to TRBJ1-1; D unclear. In germline, CDR1 is SGDLS, CDR2 YYNGEE. Between the trimmed V and J ends, which lost 4 bases and 1 base, there was a span of 11 bases. This CDR3 spans 14 amino acids. This chain's CDR3 is CASSPTKWNTEAFF. The CDR3 bases are TGTGCCAGCAGCCCAACCAAGTGGAACACTGAAGCTTTCTTT.

This chain links TRBV4-1 with TRBJ2-7; D might be TRBD1 or TRBD2, each matching 6 bases. Germline lookup yields CDR1 MGHRA and CDR2 YSYEKL. V was cut by 1 base and J by 0 bases, with 7 bases left in between. The CDR3 is 14 residues long. The CDR3 is CASSQGGASYEQYF. The CDR3 DNA sequence: TGCGCCAGCAGCCAAGGGGGGGCCTCCTACGAGCAGTACTTC.

The J gene is TRBJ1-1, the V gene TRBV29-1; D remains ambiguous. CDR3 length: 13 amino acids. CDR1 and CDR2 (germline): SQVTM, ANQGSEA. Trimming left V 7 bases short and J 0 bases short, with 12 bases between. The CDR3 DNA follows: TGCAGCGGCCAGCTGTCCATGAACACTGAAGCTTTCTTT. The encoded protein is CSGQLSMNTEAFF.

The chain is built from TRBV7-2 and TRBJ1-1, with 9 bases fitting TRBD1. The CDR3 loop spans 15 amino acids. Germline lookup yields CDR1 SGHTA and CDR2 FQGNSA. J gave up 6 bases and V 3 bases, and 8 bases lay outside the gene matches. The CDR3 nucleotides are TGTGCCAGCAGCTTTTTAACAGGGGGCATGGCTGAAGCTTTCTTT. Translating it yields CASSFLTGGMAEAFF.

This clone was detected once. This chain joins TRBV2 and TRBJ2-7; 10 positions agree with TRBD2. Germline V gene data show CDR1 as SNHLY and CDR2 as FYNNEI. The CDR3 extends over 13 amino acids. V gave up 9 bases and J gave up 3 bases; unmatched junction bases: 5. CDR3 sequence reads: CASASGGNYEQYF. CDR3 sequence (DNA): TGTGCCAGTGCTAGCGGGGGAAACTACGAGCAGTACTTC.

This chain joins TRBV27 and TRBJ2-2, with TRBD2 as a possible D gene (5 bases). The CDR3 has 16 amino acids. The germline V gene has CDR1 MNHEY and CDR2 SMNVEV (reference sequence). V shed 6 bases and J shed 1 base, with 15 bases lying between them. The DNA for the CDR3 is TGTGCCAGCAGACTCAGGTCGGGGAAGAACACCGGGGAGCTGTTTTTT. Translation: CASRLRSGKNTGELFF.

This sequence joins TRBV27 and TRBJ1-1; D remains unclear. Per the germline V gene, CDR1 is MNHEY and CDR2 is SMNVEV (reference sequence). The CDR3 spans 13 residues. V was shortened by 1 base and J by 8 bases, with 11 bases between the two germline ends. CDR3 sequence reads: CASSLYVTAEAFF. The CDR3 nucleotides are TGTGCCAGCAGTTTATACGTGACGGCCGAAGCTTTCTTT.

CDR3 residues: CAISEGLAGGPGELFF. DNA for the CDR3: TGTGCCATCAGTGAAGGTCTAGCGGGAGGGCCGGGAGAGCTGTTTTTT. This rearrangement joins TRBV10-3 to TRBJ2-2; 12 bases match TRBD2. The CDR3 runs to 16 residues. From germline, CDR1 is ENHRY and CDR2 SYGVKD. V shed 3 bases, J shed 11 bases, and the junction held 10 bases outside the gene matches.

The J gene is TRBJ2-1, the V gene TRBV5-1; 8 positions match TRBD2. This CDR3 contains 14 residues. Germline CDR1 reads SGHRS; CDR2 reads YFSETQ. Trimming at V came to 0 bases and at J to 8 bases, leaving 4 bases not matched to a gene. The CDR3 is CASSLGLALDEQFF. Here the CDR3 DNA reads TGCGCCAGCAGCTTGGGACTAGCGTTGGATGAGCAGTTCTTC.

The rearrangement joins TRBV29-1 to TRBJ1-6; D is perhaps TRBD1 (6 bases). Germline assignment: CDR1 SQVTM and CDR2 ANQGSEA. This CDR3 has 12 amino acids. V lost 6 bases and J lost 5, with 8 bases in between. Here the CDR3 reads CSVRTDNSPLHF. Here the CDR3 DNA reads TGCAGCGTGAGGACAGATAATTCACCCCTCCACTTT.

Judged by abundance, this clone is large. This rearrangement joins TRBV4-1 to TRBJ2-7; tentative D call: TRBD2 (6 bases). This CDR3 spans 15 amino acids. Germline V gene lookup returns CDR1 MGHRA and CDR2 YSYEKL. The V end was cut by 2 bases, the J end by 2 bases, with 13 bases between. The DNA of the CDR3 is TGCGCCAGCAGCCAATCCGTGGGGGGAGCCTACGAGCAGTACTTC. This gives the protein CASSQSVGGAYEQYF.